Included here is one T cell receptor (beta chain) sequence, with context. The data belong to a study of T-cell memory formation after mild COVID-19. TCRdb independently ran MiXCR on the 5' RACE reads; one entry per CDR3 protein. The table has more than 250,000 distinct CDR3 sequences, about 17% seen once; the top ten hold 20% to 25%. The sample comprised PBMCs or a T cell subset sorted from them (not recorded which). This TCR came from a man between 18 and 35 years old who had mild COVID-19 (a few samples of this study predate the infection). Cell type and time point are not known.

The CDR3 here is CASSQGDGGETQYF. CDR3 coding DNA: TGTGCCAGCAGCCAAGGCGACGGGGGTGAGACCCAGTACTTC. The rearrangement links TRBV14 to TRBJ2-5; TRBD2 might be the D (6 bases). Germline CDR1 SGHDN, CDR2 FVKESK. There are 14 residues in the CDR3. Trimming took 1 base from V and 5 from J, leaving 11 bases between them. Variable domain in full (rest from reference TRBV14 and TRBJ2-5): EAGVTQFPSHSVIEKGQTVTLRCDPISGHDNLYWYRRVMGKEIKFLLHFVKESKQDESGMPNNRFLAERTGGTYSTLKVQPAELEDSGVYFCASSQGDGGETQYFGPGTRLLVL.